This T cell receptor beta chain was profiled in a study of cytomegalovirus exposure and HLA in healthy donors. Study-wide findings and caveats: Three chains linked to CMV were shown in vitro to be specific for CMV antigens. TCR beta chain V- and J-gene trimming was linked, in a later analysis, to a missense variant in DCLRE1C. Indistinguishable V segments, including TRBV6-2 and TRBV6-3, were excluded.

The PCR was carried out with 60 Vbeta primers and 13 Jbeta primers. TCRdb's table, derived via immunoSEQ multiplex PCR, lists solely in-frame clones and lacks some. The sample lists over 150,000 clones, more than 70% occurring once. This CDR3 has 13 residues. The V end was cut by 5 bases, the J end by 8 bases, with 15 bases between. The germline V gene encodes CDR1 SGHAT and CDR2 FQNNGV. The sample holds one count of this clone. Antigen specificity is unknown. Sequencing was performed on PBMCs. The J gene is TRBJ1-1, the V gene TRBV11-2, with D possibly matching TRBD1 (6 bases). This TCR came from a boy between 2 and 10 years old in good health and CMV-seronegative. In DNA form, the CDR3 reads TGTGCCAGCAGCGTATCAGGGGAGTGGGAAGCTTTCTTT. Protein product: CASSVSGEWEAFF. Supplemented by reference TRBV11-2 and TRBJ1-1, the full variable domain reads EAGVAQSPRYKIIEKRQSVAFWCNPISGHATLYWYQQILGQGPKLLIQFQNNGVVDDSQLPKDRFSAERLKGVDSTLKIQPAKLEDSAVYLCASSVSGEWEAFFGQGTRLTVV.